A selection of T cell receptor beta chains follows, all from one sample in a study of T cells in Graves' hyperthyroidism and ophthalmopathy. TCRdb reanalysed the multiplex PCR reads using MiXCR and keeps one entry per CDR3 protein. Counted here are fewer than 250,000 distinct CDR3 sequences, about 16% occurring once; the ten biggest clones make up about 30%. The sequenced sample was blood. The source is a woman younger than 30 with Graves' ophthalmopathy. Each CDR3 is given with its conserved first and last residue. A D gene is named only where the DNA matches it firmly. Clone size is stated in some rows and not others, as once, few, many or a class when expanded.

size: many
J: TRBJ2-5
D: -
V: TRBV28
CDR3: CASSLWARRETQYF
DNA: TGTGCCAGCAGTTTGTGGGCTAGACGGGAGACCCAGTACTTC

size: many
J: TRBJ2-7
D: TRBD1
V: TRBV5-1
CDR3: CASSTVPGQGTSSYEQYF
DNA: TGCGCCAGCAGCACCGTCCCGGGACAGGGGACGAGCTCCTACGAGCAGTACTTC

size: many
J: TRBJ1-1
D: -
V: TRBV7-3
CDR3: CASSFQGGVNTEAFF
DNA: TGTGCCAGCAGCTTTCAGGGCGGAGTGAACACTGAAGCTTTCTTT

size: -
J: TRBJ2-6
D: -
V: TRBV20-1
CDR3: CSADPGDLTARGANVLTF
DNA: TGCAGTGCTGACCCGGGGGATCTCACCGCGCGTGGGGCCAACGTCCTGACTTTC

size: many
J: TRBJ2-5
D: -
V: TRBV3-1
CDR3: CASSQGGGGETQYF
DNA: TGTGCCAGCAGCCAGGGGGGCGGGGGCGAGACCCAGTACTTC

size: many
J: TRBJ1-2
D: -
V: TRBV6-2/TRBV6-3
CDR3: CASSSHPAGFKDGYTF
DNA: TGTGCCAGCAGTTCCCACCCCGCGGGCTTTAAGGATGGCTACACCTTC

size: many
J: TRBJ2-5
D: -
V: TRBV20-1
CDR3: CSARDWAGVGETQYF
DNA: TGCAGTGCTAGAGATTGGGCGGGTGTGGGGGAGACCCAGTACTTC

size: many
J: TRBJ1-1
D: -
V: TRBV7-9
CDR3: CASSLAEMGAFF
DNA: TGTGCCAGCAGCTTAGCTGAAATGGGAGCTTTCTTT

size: -
J: TRBJ2-1
D: TRBD2
V: TRBV12-3/TRBV12-4
CDR3: CASSLELAGALHEQFF
DNA: TGTGCCAGCAGTTTAGAACTAGCGGGGGCCCTCCATGAGCAGTTCTTC

size: many
J: TRBJ2-1
D: TRBD2
V: TRBV12-3/TRBV12-4
CDR3: CASQKVAGRYNEQFF
DNA: TGTGCCAGCCAAAAGGTAGCGGGGAGGTACAATGAGCAGTTCTTC

size: many
J: TRBJ2-5
D: -
V: TRBV14
CDR3: CASSQSQGRGETQYF
DNA: TGTGCCAGCAGCCAATCGCAGGGGCGCGGAGAGACCCAGTACTTC

size: many
J: TRBJ1-6
D: -
V: TRBV11-1
CDR3: CASSSPGGGLSPLHF
DNA: TGTGCCAGCAGCTCACCGGGCGGGGGCCTTTCACCCCTCCACTTT

size: many
J: TRBJ1-1
D: -
V: TRBV10-3
CDR3: CAISEGNRRVENTEAFF
DNA: TGTGCCATCAGTGAGGGGAATAGGAGGGTCGAGAACACTGAAGCTTTCTTT

size: -
J: TRBJ2-5
D: TRBD2
V: TRBV28
CDR3: CASSTGLAGQETQYF
DNA: TGTGCCAGCAGCACAGGACTAGCGGGACAAGAGACCCAGTACTTC

size: many
J: TRBJ2-6
D: -
V: TRBV5-1
CDR3: CASSLVASSGANVLTF
DNA: TGCGCCAGCAGCTTGGTTGCCAGCTCTGGGGCCAACGTCCTGACTTTC

size: -
J: TRBJ1-1
D: TRBD1
V: TRBV28
CDR3: CASSLRQGDSWNTEAFF
DNA: TGTGCCAGCAGTCTTAGGCAAGGGGACAGCTGGAACACTGAAGCCTTCTTT

size: many
J: TRBJ2-2
D: TRBD2
V: TRBV30
CDR3: CAWRFGLRGSGELFF
DNA: TGTGCCTGGAGATTTGGACTGCGGGGGAGCGGGGAGCTGTTTTTT

size: few
J: TRBJ2-5
D: TRBD1
V: TRBV19
CDR3: CASSIGQGGKTQYF
DNA: TGTGCCAGTAGTATAGGACAGGGTGGGAAGACCCAGTACTTC

size: -
J: TRBJ2-3
D: TRBD2
V: TRBV20-1
CDR3: CSAERGLAGDSTDTQYF
DNA: TGCAGTGCCGAAAGGGGACTAGCGGGAGACAGCACAGATACGCAGTATTTT

size: many
J: TRBJ2-7
D: TRBD1
V: TRBV30
CDR3: CACDRAFNEQYF
DNA: TGTGCATGCGACAGGGCTTTCAACGAGCAGTACTTC

size: -
J: TRBJ2-6
D: -
V: TRBV15
CDR3: CATSSLFKQRANVLTF
DNA: TGTGCCACCAGCAGCCTATTCAAGCAGCGGGCCAACGTCCTGACTTTC

size: many
J: TRBJ2-1
D: TRBD1
V: TRBV15
CDR3: CATSGGTGDYNEQFF
DNA: TGTGCCACCAGCGGGGGGACAGGGGATTACAATGAGCAGTTCTTC

size: few
J: TRBJ2-1
D: -
V: TRBV4-1
CDR3: CASSQVGQPKQFF
DNA: TGCGCCAGCAGCCAAGTCGGGCAACCTAAGCAGTTCTTC

size: many
J: TRBJ1-4
D: -
V: TRBV2
CDR3: CASSERGGGSEKLFF
DNA: TGTGCCAGCAGTGAACGAGGGGGAGGGAGTGAAAAACTGTTTTTT

size: many
J: TRBJ2-2
D: -
V: TRBV4-2
CDR3: CASSQDVALTNTGELFF
DNA: TGTGCCAGCAGCCAAGATGTCGCCCTCACGAACACCGGGGAGCTGTTTTTT

size: many
J: TRBJ2-5
D: TRBD2
V: TRBV20-1
CDR3: CSARVSGKETQYF
DNA: TGCAGTGCTAGGGTTAGCGGGAAAGAGACCCAGTACTTC

size: many
J: TRBJ2-7
D: TRBD2
V: TRBV29-1
CDR3: CSVEARGGIDPYEQYF
DNA: TGCAGCGTTGAAGCACGGGGGGGTATTGACCCCTACGAGCAGTACTTC

size: -
J: TRBJ1-2
D: TRBD1
V: TRBV7-9
CDR3: CASSKGQGSYGYTF
DNA: TGTGCCAGCAGCAAGGGACAGGGGAGCTATGGCTACACCTTC

size: many
J: TRBJ1-1
D: -
V: TRBV15
CDR3: CATSRDGGLNTEAFF
DNA: TGTGCCACCAGCAGAGATGGTGGCCTCAACACTGAAGCTTTCTTT

size: many
J: TRBJ2-3
D: -
V: TRBV10-1
CDR3: CASSESRAGSTDTQYF
DNA: TGCGCCAGCAGTGAGTCAAGAGCGGGTAGCACAGATACGCAGTATTTT

size: many
J: TRBJ1-3
D: -
V: TRBV5-5
CDR3: CASSLDGTGNTIYF
DNA: TGTGCCAGCAGCTTGGACGGAACTGGAAACACCATATATTTT

size: many
J: TRBJ2-7
D: -
V: TRBV11-2
CDR3: CASSFSGTDLYEQYF
DNA: TGTGCCAGCAGCTTCTCTGGGACGGACCTCTACGAGCAGTACTTC

size: few
J: TRBJ1-1
D: -
V: TRBV6-1
CDR3: CASSAPRLNTEAFF
DNA: TGTGCCAGCAGCGCCCCACGGTTGAACACTGAAGCTTTCTTT

size: many
J: TRBJ1-4
D: -
V: TRBV18
CDR3: CASSGNLDEKLFF
DNA: TGTGCCAGCTCAGGGAATTTGGATGAAAAACTGTTTTTT

size: many
J: TRBJ1-5
D: -
V: TRBV18
CDR3: CASSPRPSNQPQHF
DNA: TGTGCCAGCTCACCACGGCCTAGCAATCAGCCCCAGCATTTT

size: many
J: TRBJ2-7
D: -
V: TRBV3-1
CDR3: CASSQQISYEQYF
DNA: TGTGCCAGCAGCCAACAAATCTCCTACGAGCAGTACTTC

size: -
J: TRBJ1-1
D: TRBD1
V: TRBV28
CDR3: CASSLWGTATEAFF
DNA: TGTGCCAGCAGTTTATGGGGGACAGCCACGGAAGCTTTCTTT

size: many
J: TRBJ1-1
D: TRBD1
V: TRBV28
CDR3: CASSQARAGGLEAFF
DNA: TGTGCCAGCAGTCAAGCCCGGGCAGGGGGCCTTGAAGCTTTCTTT

size: many
J: TRBJ2-7
D: -
V: TRBV4-3
CDR3: CASSQGNGRQYF
DNA: TGCGCCAGCAGCCAAGGGAACGGGAGACAATACTTC

size: once
J: TRBJ2-3
D: -
V: TRBV7-3
CDR3: CASSLGASDTQYF
DNA: TGTGCCAGCAGCTTAGGAGCGTCGGATACGCAGTATTTT

size: many
J: TRBJ1-2
D: -
V: TRBV3-1
CDR3: CASSQDLGKIGGYTF
DNA: TGTGCCAGCAGCCAAGATCTGGGTAAAATAGGCGGCTACACCTTC

size: many
J: TRBJ2-7
D: TRBD2
V: TRBV29-1
CDR3: CSVEGLAGLPSYEQYF
DNA: TGCAGCGTTGAAGGGTTAGCGGGGCTACCCTCCTACGAGCAGTACTTC

size: many
J: TRBJ2-7
D: TRBD1
V: TRBV5-1
CDR3: CASSWTGGYEQYF
DNA: TGCGCCAGCAGCTGGACAGGCGGCTACGAGCAGTACTTC

size: many
J: TRBJ1-1
D: -
V: TRBV28
CDR3: CASSLGGIYTEAFF
DNA: TGTGCCAGCAGTTTGGGGGGGATATACACTGAAGCTTTCTTT

size: many
J: TRBJ1-5
D: -
V: TRBV7-9
CDR3: CASSWGGGAGNQPQHF
DNA: TGTGCCAGCAGCTGGGGTGGGGGGGCCGGCAATCAGCCCCAGCATTTT

size: -
J: TRBJ2-3
D: -
V: TRBV19
CDR3: CASSKTGIPTDTQYF
DNA: TGTGCCAGTAGTAAGACCGGGATTCCCACAGATACGCAGTATTTT

size: medium-sized
J: TRBJ2-7
D: -
V: TRBV18
CDR3: CASSRYSYEQYF
DNA: TGTGCCAGCTCACGTTACAGCTACGAGCAGTACTTC

size: many
J: TRBJ1-1
D: TRBD1
V: TRBV6-1
CDR3: CASSVGQGAEPALRTEAFF
DNA: TGTGCCAGCAGCGTAGGACAGGGGGCTGAACCTGCACTGAGGACTGAAGCTTTCTTT

size: -
J: TRBJ1-2
D: TRBD1
V: TRBV2
CDR3: CASSLGTGGDGYTF
DNA: TGTGCCAGCAGCCTTGGGACAGGGGGCGATGGCTACACCTTC

size: many
J: TRBJ2-7
D: TRBD2
V: TRBV12-3/TRBV12-4
CDR3: CASSRLAEYYEQYF
DNA: TGTGCCAGCAGCCGACTAGCGGAATACTACGAGCAGTACTTC

size: many
J: TRBJ2-7
D: TRBD2
V: TRBV2
CDR3: CASRNSGTSTYEQYF
DNA: TGTGCCAGCCGGAACAGCGGGACTAGTACGTACGAGCAGTACTTC

size: many
J: TRBJ2-5
D: -
V: TRBV18
CDR3: CASSPQLSPETQYF
DNA: TGTGCCAGCTCACCACAGTTATCACCGGAGACCCAGTACTTC

size: many
J: TRBJ2-3
D: -
V: TRBV5-1
CDR3: CASGGGHKTDTQYF
DNA: TGCGCCAGCGGTGGTGGGCATAAAACAGATACGCAGTATTTT

size: many
J: TRBJ1-2
D: -
V: TRBV28
CDR3: CASSPPLGGLGGYTF
DNA: TGTGCCAGCAGTCCACCCTTAGGGGGACTCGGTGGCTACACCTTC

size: many
J: TRBJ2-3
D: -
V: TRBV3-1
CDR3: CASSQAASTDTQYF
DNA: TGTGCCAGCAGCCAAGCAGCAAGCACAGATACGCAGTATTTT

size: -
J: TRBJ2-3
D: TRBD2
V: TRBV5-4
CDR3: CASSLNFALAGGDTQYF
DNA: TGTGCCAGCAGCTTGAATTTTGCGCTAGCGGGAGGAGATACGCAGTATTTT

size: many
J: TRBJ2-3
D: TRBD2
V: TRBV3-1
CDR3: CASSQGTSGGADTQYF
DNA: TGTGCCAGCAGCCAAGGGACTAGCGGGGGGGCAGATACGCAGTATTTT

size: many
J: TRBJ2-7
D: TRBD2
V: TRBV20-1
CDR3: CSARTSGTYEQYF
DNA: TGCAGTGCTAGGACTAGCGGGACCTACGAGCAGTACTTC

size: many
J: TRBJ2-3
D: -
V: TRBV6-5
CDR3: CASSYSISGSTDTQYF
DNA: TGTGCCAGCAGTTACTCGATTAGCGGCAGCACAGATACGCAGTATTTT

size: -
J: TRBJ2-1
D: -
V: TRBV19
CDR3: CASSIVSLSNEQFF
DNA: TGTGCCAGTAGTATAGTGTCCCTCTCCAATGAGCAGTTCTTC